This TCR beta chain was captured in a study of blood T cell repertoires in COVID-19. Background on the study: The analysed material was cDNA or gDNA that came from T cells, B-cell-depleted T cells, or PBMCs.

The table came from immunoSEQ multiplex PCR; TCRdb's copy has only in-frame clones and leaves some out. The data hold 120,000 or so clones, with 60% to 85% observed a single time. This CDR3 is 13 amino acids long. Comments on this clone: The germline gene is not matched at one end of the junction; a read error may be the cause.

This sequence was found in a man aged 65 to 79 with acute or convalescent COVID-19. Material: peripheral blood. V usage is TRBV12-3 or TRBV12-4 and J usage is TRBJ1-2; unclear D gene. This CDR3 reads CASSFAENYGYTF. The CDR3 DNA reads as TGTGCCAGCAGTTTTGCTGAAAACTACGGCTACACCTTC.